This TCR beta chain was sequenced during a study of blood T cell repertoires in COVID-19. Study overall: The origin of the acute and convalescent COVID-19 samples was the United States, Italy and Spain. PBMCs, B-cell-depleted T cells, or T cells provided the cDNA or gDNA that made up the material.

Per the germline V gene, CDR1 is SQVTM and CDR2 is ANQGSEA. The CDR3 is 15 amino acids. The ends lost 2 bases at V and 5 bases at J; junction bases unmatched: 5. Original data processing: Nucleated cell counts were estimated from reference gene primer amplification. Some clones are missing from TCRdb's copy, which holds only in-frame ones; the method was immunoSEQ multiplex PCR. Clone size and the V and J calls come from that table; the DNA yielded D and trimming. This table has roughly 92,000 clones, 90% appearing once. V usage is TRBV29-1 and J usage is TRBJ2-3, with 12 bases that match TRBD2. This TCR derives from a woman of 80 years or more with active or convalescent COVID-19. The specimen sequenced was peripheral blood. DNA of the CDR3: TGCAGCGTTGAACCTAGCGGGAGGGAGGGAGATACGCAGTATTTT. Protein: CSVEPSGREGDTQYF.